A single sample is the source of the 14 T cell receptor beta chains below, sequenced in a study of T cells after yellow fever vaccination. MiXCR, applied by TCRdb to the 5' RACE reads, yields one record per CDR3 protein. The repertoire holds 620,000 or so distinct CDR3 sequences, around 17% seen once, with roughly 17% in the top ten. The sequencing here drew on PBMCs, taken about 5 days after the first yellow fever vaccination. These TCRs come from a man in his late teens or twenties who received the YFV17D yellow fever vaccine.

The table lists this clonotype with many counts. The chain is built from TRBV2 and TRBJ1-1, with TRBD1 as a possible D gene (5 bases). Germline-derived CDR1 and CDR2 are SNHLY and FYNNEI. V shed 5 bases and J shed 3 bases, with 16 bases lying between them. This CDR3 is built from 15 residues. The CDR3 nucleotides read TGTGCCAGCAGTTCCGGGACCGCCCCGGACACTGAAGCTTTCTTT. Protein: CASSSGTAPDTEAFF.

This chain links TRBV28 with TRBJ2-1; D possibly corresponds to TRBD2 (5 bases). From germline, CDR1 is MDHEN and CDR2 SYDVKM. The CDR3 is made up of 12 amino acids. The V and J ends lost 5 bases and 8 bases respectively, with 10 bases between them. The CDR3 DNA reads TGTGCCAGCAGTCCCCACGGGGATGAGCAGTTCTTC. Its translation is CASSPHGDEQFF.

This chain links TRBV28 with TRBJ2-5; D possibly matches TRBD1 or TRBD2 (5 bases each). V shed 7 bases and J shed 7 bases, with 22 bases lying between them. The germline gives CDR1 MDHEN, CDR2 SYDVKM. The CDR3 has 15 amino acids. In DNA, the CDR3 is TGTGCCAGCAAAAAAGGGGACCCCGTACCCGGGACCCAGTACTTC. Its protein is CASKKGDPVPGTQYF.

This clonotype was recorded many times. CDR3 protein: CASSRGQSTDTQYF. The CDR3 nucleotides read TGTGCCAGCAGCCGGGGACAGAGCACAGATACGCAGTATTTT. This chain joins TRBV5-6 and TRBJ2-3; 7 nucleotides agree with TRBD1. Unmatched junction bases numbered 2, after V lost 4 bases and J lost 0 bases. Germline V lookup: CDR1 SGHDT, CDR2 YYEEEE. The CDR3 totals 14 residues.

This clonotype was seen more than once but under ten times. The CDR3 region has the DNA TGTGCCAGCAGCAGGGTGGCAACTAATGAAAAACTGTTTTTT. Its translation: CASSRVATNEKLFF. The V call is TRBV12-3 or TRBV12-4, the J call TRBJ1-4; weak D call: TRBD1 (5 bases). Trimming stripped 6 bases from V and 0 bases from J, with 8 bases between. The CDR3 runs to 14 residues.

The chain carries TRBV19 and TRBJ1-5; D is undetermined. The CDR3 has 13 residues. CDR1 and CDR2 (germline): LNHDA, SQIVND (reference sequence). The V end was cut by 5 bases, the J end by 7 bases, with 12 bases between. The CDR3 DNA reads TGTGCCAGTAGTTACACGAGAAAGCAGCCCCAGCATTTT. Amino acids: CASSYTRKQPQHF.

This clonotype was seen only a few times. The V and J genes are TRBV7-8 and TRBJ1-2, with 8 bases lining up with TRBD1. V trimming: 6 bases; J trimming: 8 bases; junction bases outside the gene matches: 8. Germline V CDR1 and CDR2: SGHVS, FQNEAQ. This CDR3 spans 13 amino acids. As DNA, the CDR3 is TGTGCCAGCAGTCAGGACAGGGTCAACGGCTACACCTTC. Translation: CASSQDRVNGYTF.

This clonotype was seen a handful of times. CDR3 in DNA: TGTGCCAGCAGCTTAGAAGCTCAGGGAATTGTTGATAATGAAAAACTGTTTTTT. It translates to CASSLEAQGIVDNEKLFF. V is TRBV11-2 and J is TRBJ1-4; tentatively, D is TRBD1 (5 bases). From germline, CDR1 is SGHAT and CDR2 FQNNGV. The CDR3 length is 18 residues. Trimming removed 0 bases at V and 4 bases at J, with 18 bases between.

The gene calls are TRBV12-3 or TRBV12-4 and TRBJ1-4; D is possibly TRBD1 (6 bases). V gave up 3 bases and J gave up 8 bases, with 13 bases separating them. CDR3 length: 14 residues. CDR3 amino acids: CASSFATGKEKLFF. DNA of the CDR3: TGTGCCAGCAGTTTCGCGACAGGAAAGGAAAAACTGTTTTTT.

This clonotype was observed a few times. The rearrangement links TRBV5-4 to TRBJ1-1; D possibly corresponds to TRBD1 (5 bases). The CDR3 extends over 16 amino acids. Germline CDR1 SGHNT, CDR2 YYREEE (reference sequence). Trimming left V 4 bases short and J 4 bases short, with 20 bases between. The CDR3 spells CASSVGSGRYSTEAFF. The CDR3 region has the DNA TGTGCCAGCAGCGTCGGATCAGGGCGTTACTCCACTGAAGCTTTCTTT.

This clonotype turned up a few times. The chain is built from TRBV4-3 and TRBJ2-3; 12 bases match TRBD2. Per germline, CDR1 LGHNA and CDR2 YSLEER. V trimming: 1 base; J trimming: 6 bases; junction bases outside the gene matches: 8. CDR3 length: 17 amino acids. The CDR3 region is CASSQVPSGGAGDTQYF. The CDR3 DNA reads as TGCGCCAGCAGCCAAGTCCCTAGCGGGGGGGCCGGGGATACGCAGTATTTT.

This clonotype was seen only a few times. V gene TRBV20-1 combines with J gene TRBJ1-3; no definite D call. Trimming took off 1 base at V and 0 bases at J, with 7 bases between the two ends. This CDR3 contains 14 residues. Germline CDR1 reads DFQATT; CDR2 reads SNEGSKA (reference sequence). CDR3: CSARAVNSGNTIYF. CDR3 in DNA: TGCAGTGCTAGAGCGGTTAACTCTGGAAACACCATATATTTT.

This clonotype was seen a few times. The J gene is TRBJ1-2, the V gene TRBV11-1, with 7 positions matching TRBD1. V was pared by 6 bases and J by 8 bases, with 24 bases of the junction left unmatched. The CDR3 has 18 amino acids. Germline V gene lookup returns CDR1 SGHAT and CDR2 FQDESV (reference sequence). The DNA for the CDR3 is TGTGCCAGCAGTGGATACCCAGTGGGGACAGCCCTGGCGGAGGGCTACACCTTC. This gives the protein CASSGYPVGTALAEGYTF.

This clonotype was observed at least ten times. This chain uses TRBV12-3 or TRBV12-4 with TRBJ2-5; TRBD1 is a possible D gene (5 bases). This CDR3 is built from 13 residues. V was cut by 5 bases and J by 5 bases, with 12 bases left in between. The CDR3 protein is CASSPQGYETQYF. The CDR3 coding sequence is TGTGCCAGCAGTCCCCAGGGTTACGAGACCCAGTACTTC.